Sequencing of this T cell receptor beta chain was carried out in a study of cytomegalovirus exposure and HLA in healthy donors. Study-wide results and caveats: The listing of 150 or so TCR beta chains classed them as cytomegalovirus-associated. Confirmation was obtained in vitro that a few CMV-associated chains are specific for CMV antigens. Solely CMV serostatus was available to characterize immune exposure.

A note on this clone: As yet, its antigen is unknown.

PCR amplification relied on 60 Vbeta primers (plus 13 Jbeta primers). The protocol was immunoSEQ multiplex PCR, while the TCRdb copy is restricted to in-frame clones and leaves out a portion. The sample holds about 250,000 clones, 92% seen once. The sequence derives from a girl aged 2-10 years in good health and CMV-seronegative. Sequencing input: PBMCs.

CDR3 coding DNA: TGTGCCAGCAGCTTGCCTGGACAGATACAAGAGACCCAGTACTTC. Its protein is CASSLPGQIQETQYF. V is TRBV5-4 and J is TRBJ2-5, with D possibly TRBD1 on 6 matching bases. Deletions cut 1 base from V and 2 bases from J, with 12 bases between. The CDR3 loop spans 15 amino acids. Germline assignment: CDR1 SGHNT and CDR2 YYREEE (reference sequence).